This T cell receptor beta chain was recorded in a study of T-cell reconstitution after alpha-beta-depleted transplantation in children. Trimming took off 0 bases at V and 7 bases at J, with 8 bases between the two ends. This CDR3 contains 13 residues. Germline loops: CDR1 SGHRS, CDR2 YFSETQ. This clonotype was seen only a few times. Unique molecular identifiers featured in how the TCRbeta library was prepared. TCRdb ran MiXCR on the PCR reads and lists one entry per CDR3 protein. The sample comprises 500,000 to 600,000 distinct CDR3 sequences, approximately 32% of which are singletons, and 2% to 3% rests with the top ten.

V gene TRBV5-1 combines with J gene TRBJ2-1; D is ambiguous. The clonotype comes from a human donor who donated a stem cell graft to a child with aplastic anemia. Material: PBMCs from the stem cell graft donor, obtained from the stem cell graft. CDR3 loop: CASSLDPSNEQFF. CDR3 DNA: TGCGCCAGCAGCTTGGACCCTAGTAATGAGCAGTTCTTC.